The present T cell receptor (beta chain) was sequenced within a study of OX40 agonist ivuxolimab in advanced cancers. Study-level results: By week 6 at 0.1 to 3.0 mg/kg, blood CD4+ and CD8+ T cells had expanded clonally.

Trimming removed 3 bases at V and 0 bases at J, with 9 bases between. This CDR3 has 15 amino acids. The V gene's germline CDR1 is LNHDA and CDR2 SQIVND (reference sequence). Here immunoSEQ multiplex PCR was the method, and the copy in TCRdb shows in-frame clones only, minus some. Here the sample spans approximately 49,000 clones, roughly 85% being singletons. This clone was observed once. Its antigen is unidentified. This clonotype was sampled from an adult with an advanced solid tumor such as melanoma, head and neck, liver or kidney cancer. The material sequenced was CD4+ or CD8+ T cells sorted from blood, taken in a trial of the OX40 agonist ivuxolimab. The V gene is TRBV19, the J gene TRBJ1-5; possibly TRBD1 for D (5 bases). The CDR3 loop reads CASSMAGLSNQPQHF. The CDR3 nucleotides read TGTGCCAGTAGTATGGCAGGGCTTAGCAATCAGCCCCAGCATTTT.